This T cell receptor beta chain is from a study of blood T cells in healthy people across ages. The authors ran a second PCR of roughly 6 to 12 cycles using a sample-barcoded 5' primer and a J-beta primer mix. Using its own MiXCR run on the 5' RACE reads, TCRdb lists one record per CDR3 protein. Here the sample spans some 700,000 distinct CDR3 sequences, about 20% being singletons. Approximately 10 milliliters was the volume of peripheral blood drawn from each donor. The CDR3 is 15 amino acids. V lost 5 bases to trimming and J lost 0 bases, with 11 bases between them. The germline V gene has CDR1 SGHRS and CDR2 YFSETQ.

Sequenced sample: blood. The chain is built from TRBV5-1 and TRBJ2-2; a possible D gene is TRBD1 (5 bases). The source is a man between 65 and 79 years old in good health. CDR3 residues: CASSLTETNTGELFF. The CDR3 nucleotides read TGCGCCAGCAGTTTGACAGAGACGAACACCGGGGAGCTGTTTTTT.